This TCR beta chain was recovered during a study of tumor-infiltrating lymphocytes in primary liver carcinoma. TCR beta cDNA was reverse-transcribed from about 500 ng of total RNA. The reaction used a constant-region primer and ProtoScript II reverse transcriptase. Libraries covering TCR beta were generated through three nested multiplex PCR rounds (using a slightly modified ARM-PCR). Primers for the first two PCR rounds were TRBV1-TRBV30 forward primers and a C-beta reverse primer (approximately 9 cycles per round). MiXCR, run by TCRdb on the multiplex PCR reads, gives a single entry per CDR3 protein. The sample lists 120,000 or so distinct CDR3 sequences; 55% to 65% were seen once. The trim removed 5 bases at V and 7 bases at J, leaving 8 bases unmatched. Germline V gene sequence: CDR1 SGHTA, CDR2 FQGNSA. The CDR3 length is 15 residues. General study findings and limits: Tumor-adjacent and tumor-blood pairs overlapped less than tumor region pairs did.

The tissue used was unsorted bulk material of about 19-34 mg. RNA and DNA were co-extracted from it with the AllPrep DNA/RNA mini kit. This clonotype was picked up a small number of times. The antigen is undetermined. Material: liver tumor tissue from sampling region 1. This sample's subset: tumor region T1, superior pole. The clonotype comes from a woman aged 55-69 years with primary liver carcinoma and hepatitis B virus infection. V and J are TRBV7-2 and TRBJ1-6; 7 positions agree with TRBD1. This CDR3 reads CASSTGTARNSPLHF. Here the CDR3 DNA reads TGTGCCAGCAGCACCGGGACAGCAAGAAATTCACCCCTCCACTTT. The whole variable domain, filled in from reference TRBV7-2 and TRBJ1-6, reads GAGVSQSPSNKVTEKGKDVELRCDPISGHTALYWYRQSLGQGLEFLIYFQGNSAPDKSGLPSDRFSAERTGGSVSTLTIQRTQQEDSAVYLCASSTGTARNSPLHFGNGTRLTVT.